A selection of T cell receptor beta chains follows, all from one sample in a study of cytomegalovirus exposure and HLA in healthy donors. The table came from immunoSEQ multiplex PCR; TCRdb's copy has only in-frame clones and leaves some out. The repertoire holds over 85,000 clones, with 73% as singletons. Sample: PBMCs. Receptor source: a man in his forties or fifties in good health and CMV-seronegative. Each CDR3 is given with its conserved first and last residue. A row's size may be missing; if present it is once, few, many or a size class.

TRBV5-1,TRBJ1-4,few,CASSQGGGGEKLFF
TRBV6-5,TRBJ1-6,few,CASSLAGNNSPLHF
TRBV11-2,TRBJ1-1,once,CASSTRGKGNTEAFF
TRBV5-1,TRBJ2-1,few,CASSLGFRGGGYNEQFF
TRBV9,TRBJ2-3,.,CASSVATGASGGADTQYF
TRBV7-8,TRBJ2-5,.,CASSFRTGTETQYF
TRBV29-1,TRBJ2-3,.,CSVYRDLTRGDTQYF
TRBV6-4,TRBJ1-4,.,CASSPPRKSREKLFF
TRBV30,TRBJ2-3,few,CAWSPQGTATDTQYF
TRBV28,TRBJ2-2,.,CAITGGARTGELFF
TRBV4-2,TRBJ2-7,.,CASSRGTSSPDEQYF
TRBV5-1,TRBJ2-2,.,CASSLLGGVTGELFF
TRBV7-8,TRBJ2-7,.,CASSIGTSGGPDEQYF
TRBV5-5,TRBJ2-7,.,CASSFYRGDEQYF
TRBV18,TRBJ1-2,.,CASSPERISGYGYTF
TRBV4-1,TRBJ1-5,.,CASSPRGVSGDQPQHF
TRBV5-4,TRBJ1-3,.,CASSLSGFGNTIYF
TRBV7-6,TRBJ2-3,once,CASSLSTDTQYF
TRBV5-1,TRBJ2-1,.,CASSSTKGDGDEQFF
TRBV7-2,TRBJ2-7,.,CASSRGGTKSSYEQYF
TRBV5-6,TRBJ1-4,few,CASSLAGRTTNEKLFF
TRBV19,TRBJ2-2,.,CASRSGTGNTGELFF
TRBV5-1,TRBJ2-3,.,CASSVQGGGVEDTQYF
TRBV6-5,TRBJ2-3,few,CASSGLAGGTDTQYF
TRBV5-6,TRBJ1-6,.,CASSFLPGNNSPLHF
TRBV4-1,TRBJ2-1,.,CASSQGYFNEQFF
TRBV20-1,TRBJ2-1,.,CSAPHGEQFF
TRBV29-1,TRBJ1-4,.,CSVAAGGGDEKLFF
TRBV6-5,TRBJ2-4,.,CASSPGLAGSVQYF
TRBV4-3,TRBJ1-2,few,CASSQGQRSNYGYTF
TRBV7-2,TRBJ2-7,.,CASSLDPGGTYEQYF
TRBV5-1,TRBJ2-3,.,CASSLAAGITDTQYF
TRBV15,TRBJ2-7,once,CATSHDFPIYEQYF
TRBV5-1,TRBJ2-1,.,CASSGGTSGNEQFF
TRBV18,TRBJ1-1,.,CASSPYKNTEAFF
TRBV6-1,TRBJ1-2,.,CASSATGSGYTF